This T cell receptor beta chain was documented in a study of blood T cell repertoires in COVID-19 (TCRdb year 2020). Background for the entire study: The collaborator samples originated in the United States, Italy and Spain and spanned the acute and convalescent phases of COVID-19. The material from the prospective study consisted of cDNA or gDNA derived from T cells, B-cell-depleted T cells, or PBMCs. The dataset comprised deeply sampled blood TCRbeta repertoires from subjects exposed to, actively infected with, or recovered from COVID-19. The repertoires were released in a freely available public database meant as a resource for research on the immune response to SARS-CoV-2. Samples came from the ongoing ImmuneRACE study (first 160 participants) plus 1,254 subjects from 6 global collaborators. Sample metadata almost always included a de-identified subject ID, COVID-19 status, age in years and sex. Where available, HLA class I and class II types were taken from metadata supplied by the sample provider and were not determined by assay-based typing.

With regard to this clone: The target of this receptor is not known. Nothing much larger sits one base from this clone, and base qualities are not available.

TCRbeta CDR3 regions were amplified from genomic DNA using the immunoSEQ Assay, a bias-controlled multiplex PCR. The authors' pipeline ran thus. Within the assay, amplification of reference gene primers was used to estimate how many nucleated cells each sample contained. To quantify the absolute abundance of each unique TCRbeta CDR3 rearrangement, sequence reads were collapsed and filtered. For each sample, productive Simpson clonality was calculated as the square root of Simpson's diversity index over productive rearrangements. TCRdb carries this immuneACCESS record with in-frame sequences only. Its versions omit some clonotypes, under half of them owing to an unresolved V gene in the studies checked, with the rest unexplained. V and J calls and clone size are as listed in that table; D and trimming were resolved from the DNA. The sample table contains 85,000 to 95,000 clones; only one count was recorded for roughly 87% of them. 5% to 5.5% of the sample is in the top ten clones.

The junction carries 10 bases between V and J, which are trimmed by 5 bases and 0 bases respectively. The cysteine opens and the phenylalanine closes a CDR3 of 15 amino acids. Only the CDR3 region is kept as DNA, spanning 45 bases read in frame from base 1. Via the germline V gene, CDR1 is SGHVS and CDR2 FQNEAQ. Paper-wide results and their limitations: The quantity of clinical and demographic metadata differed by source and by participant and was supplied without curation.

Each collaborating institution followed its own protocols to collect whole blood in K2EDTA tubes. Collaborator samples were shipped for TCRbeta analysis as frozen whole blood, isolated PBMCs, or DNA extracted from either sample type. The receptor's source is an elderly woman with active COVID-19. What was sequenced was peripheral blood. The chain uses TRBV7-8 and TRBJ1-4, with no D gene named confidently. The DNA sequence is as follows: TGTGCCAGCAGCGGTGGGAGTGCAACTAATGAAAAACTGTTTTTT. This is translated as CASSGGSATNEKLFF.